This T cell receptor beta chain was retrieved from a study of T cells in Graves' hyperthyroidism and ophthalmopathy (dated by TCRdb to 2018 to 2020). For context, the study as a whole: Peripheral blood samples were taken at the time of initial diagnosis, prior to any treatment. TCR V-J signatures able to tell the groups apart were searched for in a discovery cohort of around 95 patients, of whom over 40 had Graves' ophthalmopathy and around 57 had stable Graves' hyperthyroidism. Prospective prediction of ophthalmopathy was tested in an independent validation cohort of approximately 19 hyperthyroidism patients and around 16 patients who later progressed to ophthalmopathy. The 75 to 100 discovery patients were randomly split 7:3 into training and test sets. In addition, the study compared T-cell repertoires in thyroid tissue and in blood from roughly six Graves' hyperthyroidism patients. Following sampling, methimazole starting at 30 mg daily was given to hyperthyroidism patients, and high-dose intravenous methylprednisolone was given to ophthalmopathy patients. TCR Vbeta CDR3 sequencing of roughly 140 peripheral blood samples (43 ophthalmopathy, about 74 hyperthyroidism and some 17 progressor patients) is reported in the paper.

TCR beta CDR3 regions were amplified from RNA transcripts. For the first round of RT-PCR on the TCR CDR3, the HTBI primer set was used together with the Qiagen OneStep RT-PCR kit. Libraries were constructed in a second round of multiplex PCR, after which size selection and purification were carried out. Libraries were sequenced paired-end with 100 bp reads on an Illumina HiSeq2000. In the source study's methods: SOAPnuke was used to process the raw data, throwing out any read that contained adapters or uncalled bases, had a mean Phred below 15, or lacked an exact constant-primer or identifier match. High-quality paired reads were merged with COPE v1.2.5, and unique nucleotide sequences were defined as clonotypes. Clonotypes were aligned to IMGT TRBV, TRBD and TRBJ reference segments using MiTCR v1.1. The analysis was restricted to V-J combinations with a frequency above 0.0001, which together covered over 99% of the repertoires. A TCS score was defined as the ratio between F50 (clonal expansion) and ExV (chaos), using BLOSUM62-based TCRdist between CDR3 peptides within each V-J. Welch's t-statistics and random forest reduced around 520 V-J features to 10 to 15, which were used in a naive Bayes classifier (R e1071). The raw public data were reprocessed by TCRdb itself: fastp quality trimming at Q25, MiXCR clonotype calling, in-frame beta chains only. All rows with the same CDR3 protein become a single entry with the most common DNA and genes. TCRdb, rather than the study authors, made the V and J calls. This sample lists around 300,000 distinct CDR3 sequences; roughly 13% were detected once. Around 32% of the sample belongs to the ten largest clones.

The CDR3 numbers 15 residues from cysteine through phenylalanine. Only the CDR3 DNA stays, 45 bases, in frame from base 1. CDR1 DFQATT and CDR2 SNEGSKA were looked up in the germline V gene (reference sequence). Clipping removes 5 bases from V and 3 bases from J, with 9 as the unmatched junction base count. Of note for this clonotype: No cognate antigen has been identified for it. No much larger clonotype is one base removed from it; base qualities were not supplied.

What the authors observed across the whole study: No statistical method was used to fix the sample size in advance, and group allocation was not hidden from the investigators. A model built on a 13 V-J signature distinguished ophthalmopathy from stable hyperthyroidism, reaching approximately 89% sensitivity and around 81% specificity in cross-validation and 80%/75% in testing. Most expanded thyroid clonotypes (frequency above 0.001) were also found in blood, which suggests that blood repertoires may mirror thyroid immune responses. During validation, the model predicted progression to ophthalmopathy a median of around 6 months ahead of onset, with around 70% sensitivity and almost 75% specificity.

Ophthalmopathy patients had moderately to severely active disease, Clinical Activity Score of at least 3, NOSPECS grade of at least 4, and duration under 3 months. Patients with uncontrolled infections, other autoimmune diseases, pregnancy or lactation were excluded. Diagnoses relied on clinical symptoms, serum thyroxine and TRAb, thyroid ultrasound and orbital computed tomography. Ficoll-Paque density gradient centrifugation was used to isolate PBMCs from about 10 ml of fresh peripheral blood. Trizol reagent was used to extract total RNA, and RNA quality was then checked on an Agilent 2100 Bioanalyzer.

Sequencing was done on a sample of blood. The rearrangement combines TRBV20-1 with TRBJ1-1; 10 middle bases align to TRBD1. The TCR comes from a woman aged 40 to 50 with Graves' ophthalmopathy. CDR3 sequence: CSALTGGRLHTEAFF. The nucleotide sequence reads as follows: TGCAGTGCTCTGACAGGGGGCCGGTTGCACACTGAAGCTTTCTTT.